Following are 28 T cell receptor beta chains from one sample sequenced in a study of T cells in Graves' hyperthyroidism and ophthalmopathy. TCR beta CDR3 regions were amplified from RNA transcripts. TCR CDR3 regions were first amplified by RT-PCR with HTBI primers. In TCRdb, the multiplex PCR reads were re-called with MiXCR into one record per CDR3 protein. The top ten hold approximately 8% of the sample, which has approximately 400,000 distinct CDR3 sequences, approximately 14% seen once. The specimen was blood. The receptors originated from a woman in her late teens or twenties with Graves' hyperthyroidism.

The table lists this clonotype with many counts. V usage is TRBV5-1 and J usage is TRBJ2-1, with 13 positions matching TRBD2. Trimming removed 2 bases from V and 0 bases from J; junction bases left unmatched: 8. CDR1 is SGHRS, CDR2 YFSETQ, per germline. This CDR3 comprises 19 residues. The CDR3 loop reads CASSFPTSGGLRSYNEQFF. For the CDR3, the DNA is TGCGCCAGCAGCTTCCCGACTAGCGGGGGGTTACGCTCCTACAATGAGCAGTTCTTC.

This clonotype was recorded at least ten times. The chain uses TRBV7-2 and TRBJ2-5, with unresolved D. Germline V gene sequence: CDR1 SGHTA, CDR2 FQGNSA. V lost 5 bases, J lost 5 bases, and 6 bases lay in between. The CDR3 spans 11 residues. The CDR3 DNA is TGTGCCAGCAGCGAATGGGAGACCCAGTACTTC. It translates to CASSEWETQYF. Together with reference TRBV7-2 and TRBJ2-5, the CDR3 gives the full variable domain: GAGVSQSPSNKVTEKGKDVELRCDPISGHTALYWYRQSLGQGLEFLIYFQGNSAPDKSGLPSDRFSAERTGGSVSTLTIQRTQQEDSAVYLCASSEWETQYFGPGTRLLVL.

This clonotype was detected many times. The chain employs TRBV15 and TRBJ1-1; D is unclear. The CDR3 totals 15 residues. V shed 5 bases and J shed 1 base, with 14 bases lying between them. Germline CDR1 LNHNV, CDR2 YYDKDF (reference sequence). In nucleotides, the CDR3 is TGTGCCACCAGCCGCCGGTCGCCGGGGAACACTGAAGCTTTCTTT. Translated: CATSRRSPGNTEAFF.

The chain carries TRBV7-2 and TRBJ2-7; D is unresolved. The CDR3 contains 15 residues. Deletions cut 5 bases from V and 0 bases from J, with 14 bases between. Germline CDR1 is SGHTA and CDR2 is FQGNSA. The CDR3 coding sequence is TGTGCCAGCAGCCCTTTACGTTCAAGCTCCTACGAGCAGTACTTC. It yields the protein CASSPLRSSSYEQYF. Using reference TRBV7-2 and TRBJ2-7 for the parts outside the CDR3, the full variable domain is GAGVSQSPSNKVTEKGKDVELRCDPISGHTALYWYRQSLGQGLEFLIYFQGNSAPDKSGLPSDRFSAERTGGSVSTLTIQRTQQEDSAVYLCASSPLRSSSYEQYFGPGTRLTVT.

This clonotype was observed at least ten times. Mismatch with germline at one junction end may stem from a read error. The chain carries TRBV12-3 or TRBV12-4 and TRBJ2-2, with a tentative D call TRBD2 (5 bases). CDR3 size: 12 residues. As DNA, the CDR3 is TGCCCCACTAGACACCCGACCGGGGAGCTGTTTTTT. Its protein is CPTRHPTGELFF.

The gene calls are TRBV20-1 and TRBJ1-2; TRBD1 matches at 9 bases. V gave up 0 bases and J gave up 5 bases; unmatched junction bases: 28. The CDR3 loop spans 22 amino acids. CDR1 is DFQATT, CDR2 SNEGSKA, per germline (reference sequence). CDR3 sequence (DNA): TGCAGTGCTAGAGATCGTCACAAAGCTGTAACATTGTGGGGACAGGGAAGGTATGGCTACACCTTC. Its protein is CSARDRHKAVTLWGQGRYGYTF.

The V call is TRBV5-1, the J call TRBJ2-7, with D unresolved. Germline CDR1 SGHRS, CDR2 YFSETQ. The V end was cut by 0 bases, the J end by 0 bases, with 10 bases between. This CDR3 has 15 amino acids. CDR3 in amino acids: CASSLDGYYSYEQYF. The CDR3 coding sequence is TGCGCCAGCAGCTTGGACGGCTATTACTCCTACGAGCAGTACTTC.

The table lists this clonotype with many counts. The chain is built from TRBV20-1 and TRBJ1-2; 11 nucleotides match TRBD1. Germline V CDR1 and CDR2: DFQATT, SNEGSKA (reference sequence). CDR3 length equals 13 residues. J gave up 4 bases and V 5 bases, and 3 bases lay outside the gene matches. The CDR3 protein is CSAAGTGGYGYTF. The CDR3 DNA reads TGCAGTGCTGCAGGGACAGGGGGCTATGGCTACACCTTC.

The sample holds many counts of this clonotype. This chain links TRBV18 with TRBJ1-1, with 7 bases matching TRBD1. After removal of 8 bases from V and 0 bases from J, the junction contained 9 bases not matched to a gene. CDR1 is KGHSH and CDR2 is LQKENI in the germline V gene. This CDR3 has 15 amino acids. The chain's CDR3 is CASPGHRGVNTEAFF. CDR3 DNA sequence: TGTGCCAGCCCAGGTCACAGGGGCGTGAACACTGAAGCTTTCTTT.

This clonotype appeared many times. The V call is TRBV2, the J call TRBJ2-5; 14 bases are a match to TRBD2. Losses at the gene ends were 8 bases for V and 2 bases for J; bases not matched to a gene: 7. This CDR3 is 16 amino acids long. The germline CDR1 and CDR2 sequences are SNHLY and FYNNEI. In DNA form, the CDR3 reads TGTGCCAGCGGCGGACTAGCGGGAGGAGGGCAAGAGACCCAGTACTTC. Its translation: CASGGLAGGGQETQYF. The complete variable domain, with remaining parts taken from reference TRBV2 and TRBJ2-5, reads EPEVTQTPSHQVTQMGQEVILRCVPISNHLYFYWYRQILGQKVEFLVSFYNNEISEKSEIFDDQFSVERPDGSNFTLKIRSTKLEDSAMYFCASGGLAGGGQETQYFGPGTRLLVL.

CDR3 protein: CASKLAGPPDTQYF. CDR3 sequence (DNA): TGTGCCAGCAAGCTAGCGGGACCGCCGGATACGCAGTATTTT. This chain connects TRBV6-1 to TRBJ2-3; 9 nucleotides match TRBD2. J lost 6 bases, V lost 7 bases, and 8 bases had no gene match. Per germline, CDR1 MNHNS and CDR2 SASEGT. The CDR3 covers 14 residues.

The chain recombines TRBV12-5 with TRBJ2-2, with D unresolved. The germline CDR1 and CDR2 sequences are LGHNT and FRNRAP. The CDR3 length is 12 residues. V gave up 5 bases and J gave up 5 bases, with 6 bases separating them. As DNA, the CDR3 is TGTGCTAGTGGTCCCGGGACCGGGGAGCTGTTTTTT. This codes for CASGPGTGELFF.

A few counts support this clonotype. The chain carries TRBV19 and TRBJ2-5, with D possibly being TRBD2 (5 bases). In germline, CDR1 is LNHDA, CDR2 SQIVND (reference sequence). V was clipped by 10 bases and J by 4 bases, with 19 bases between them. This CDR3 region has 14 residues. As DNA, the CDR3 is TGTGCCACCGGAGGCTCGGCCCAGTCAGAGACCCAGTACTTC. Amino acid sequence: CATGGSAQSETQYF. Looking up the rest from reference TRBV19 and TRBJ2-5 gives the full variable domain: DGGITQSPKYLFRKEGQNVTLSCEQNLNHDAMYWYRQDPGQGLRLIYYSQIVNDFQKGDIAEGYSVSREKKESFPLTVTSAQKNPTAFYLCATGGSAQSETQYFGPGTRLLVL.

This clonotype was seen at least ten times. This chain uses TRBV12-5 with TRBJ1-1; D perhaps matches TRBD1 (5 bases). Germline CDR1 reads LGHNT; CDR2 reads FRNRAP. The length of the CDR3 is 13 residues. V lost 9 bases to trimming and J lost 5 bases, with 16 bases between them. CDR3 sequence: CARQGEGRTEAFF. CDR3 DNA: TGTGCTAGGCAGGGTGAGGGGAGGACTGAAGCTTTCTTT.

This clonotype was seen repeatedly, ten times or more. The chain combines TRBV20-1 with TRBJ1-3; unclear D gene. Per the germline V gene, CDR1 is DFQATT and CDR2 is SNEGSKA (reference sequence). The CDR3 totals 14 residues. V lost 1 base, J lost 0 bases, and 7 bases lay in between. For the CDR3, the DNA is TGCAGTGCTAGAGTTCAGTTCTCTGGAAACACCATATATTTT. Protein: CSARVQFSGNTIYF.

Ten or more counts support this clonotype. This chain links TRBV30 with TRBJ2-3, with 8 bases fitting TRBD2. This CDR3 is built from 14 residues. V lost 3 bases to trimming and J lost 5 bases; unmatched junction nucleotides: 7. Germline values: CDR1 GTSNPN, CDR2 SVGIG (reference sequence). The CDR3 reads CAWRKAGGLDTQYF. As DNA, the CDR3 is TGTGCCTGGAGGAAGGCGGGAGGTTTAGATACGCAGTATTTT.

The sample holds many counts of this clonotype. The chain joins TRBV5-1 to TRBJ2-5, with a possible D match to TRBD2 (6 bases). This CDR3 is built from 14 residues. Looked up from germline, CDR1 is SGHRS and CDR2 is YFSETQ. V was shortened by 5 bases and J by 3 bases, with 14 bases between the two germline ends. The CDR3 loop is CASSGGDPKETQYF. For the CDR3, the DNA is TGCGCCAGCAGTGGAGGGGACCCAAAAGAGACCCAGTACTTC. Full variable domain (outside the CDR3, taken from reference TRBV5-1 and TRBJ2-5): KAGVTQTPRYLIKTRGQQVTLSCSPISGHRSVSWYQQTPGQGLQFLFEYFSETQRNKGNFPGRFSGRQFSNSRSEMNVSTLELGDSALYLCASSGGDPKETQYFGPGTRLLVL.

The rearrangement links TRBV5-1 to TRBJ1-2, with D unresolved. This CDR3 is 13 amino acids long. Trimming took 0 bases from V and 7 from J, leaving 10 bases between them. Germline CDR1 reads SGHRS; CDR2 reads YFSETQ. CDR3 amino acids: CASSLAPEGGYTF. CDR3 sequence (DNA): TGCGCCAGCAGCTTGGCCCCGGAGGGTGGCTACACCTTC.

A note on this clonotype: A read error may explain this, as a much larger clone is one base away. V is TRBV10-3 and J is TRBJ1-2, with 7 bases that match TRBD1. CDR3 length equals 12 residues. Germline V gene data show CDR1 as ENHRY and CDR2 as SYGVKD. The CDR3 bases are TGTGCCATCAGGGGGACAGACTATGACTACACCTTC. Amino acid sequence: CAIRGTDYDYTF.

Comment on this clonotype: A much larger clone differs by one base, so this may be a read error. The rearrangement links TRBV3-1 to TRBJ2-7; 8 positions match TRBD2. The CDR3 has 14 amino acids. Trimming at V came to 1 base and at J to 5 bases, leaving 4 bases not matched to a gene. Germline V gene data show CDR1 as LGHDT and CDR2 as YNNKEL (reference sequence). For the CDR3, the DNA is TGTGCCAGCAGCCAAGCGGGGGGGGGGAACGAGCAGTACTTC. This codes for CASSQAGGGNEQYF.

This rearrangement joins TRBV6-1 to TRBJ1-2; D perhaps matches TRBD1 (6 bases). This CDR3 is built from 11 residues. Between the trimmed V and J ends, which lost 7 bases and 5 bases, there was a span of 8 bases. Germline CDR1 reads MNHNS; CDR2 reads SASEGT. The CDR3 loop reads CASNQGYGYTF. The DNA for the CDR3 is TGTGCCAGCAATCAGGGGTATGGCTACACCTTC.

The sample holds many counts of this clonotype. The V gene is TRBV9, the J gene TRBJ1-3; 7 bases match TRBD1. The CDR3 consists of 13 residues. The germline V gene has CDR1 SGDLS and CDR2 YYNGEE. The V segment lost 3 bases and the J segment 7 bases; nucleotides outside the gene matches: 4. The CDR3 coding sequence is TGTGCCAGCAGCGACAGGGGATTGAACACCATATATTTT. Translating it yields CASSDRGLNTIYF.

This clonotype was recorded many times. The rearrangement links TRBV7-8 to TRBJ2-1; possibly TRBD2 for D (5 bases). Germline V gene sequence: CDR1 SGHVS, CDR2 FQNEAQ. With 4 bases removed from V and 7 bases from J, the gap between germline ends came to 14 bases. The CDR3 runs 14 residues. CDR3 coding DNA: TGTGCCAGCAGCTCCGGACTGGATCCTAATGAGCAGTTCTTC. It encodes CASSSGLDPNEQFF.

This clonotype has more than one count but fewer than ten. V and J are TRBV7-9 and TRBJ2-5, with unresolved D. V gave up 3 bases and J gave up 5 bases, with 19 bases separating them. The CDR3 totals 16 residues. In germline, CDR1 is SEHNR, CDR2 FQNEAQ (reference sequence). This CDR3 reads CASSFPTTNLRETQYF. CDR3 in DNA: TGTGCCAGCAGCTTTCCGACGACAAATCTAAGGGAGACCCAGTACTTC.

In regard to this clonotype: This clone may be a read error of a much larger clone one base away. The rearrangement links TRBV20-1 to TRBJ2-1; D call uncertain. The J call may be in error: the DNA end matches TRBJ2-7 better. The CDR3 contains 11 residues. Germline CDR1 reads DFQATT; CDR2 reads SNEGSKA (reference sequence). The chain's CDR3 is CSARENDEQYF. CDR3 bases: TGCAGTGCTAGAGAGAACGATGAGCAGTACTTC.

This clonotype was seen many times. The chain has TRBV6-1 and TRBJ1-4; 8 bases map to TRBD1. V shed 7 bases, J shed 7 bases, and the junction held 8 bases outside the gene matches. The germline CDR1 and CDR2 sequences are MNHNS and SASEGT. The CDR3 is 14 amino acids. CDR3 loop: CASNDRGGSEKLFF. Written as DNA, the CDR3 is TGTGCCAGCAACGACAGGGGTGGCAGTGAAAAACTGTTTTTT.

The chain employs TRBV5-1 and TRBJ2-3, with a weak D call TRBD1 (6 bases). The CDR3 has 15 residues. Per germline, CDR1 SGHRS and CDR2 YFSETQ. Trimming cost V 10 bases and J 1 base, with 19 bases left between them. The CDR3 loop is CASKTRGAGTDTQYF. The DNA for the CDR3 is TGCGCCTCCAAGACCAGGGGCGCTGGCACAGATACGCAGTATTTT.

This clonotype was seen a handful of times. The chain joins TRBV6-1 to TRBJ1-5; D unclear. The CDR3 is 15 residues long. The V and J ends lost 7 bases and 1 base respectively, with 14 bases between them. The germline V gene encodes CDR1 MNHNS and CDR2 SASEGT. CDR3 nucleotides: TGTGCCAGCACCAAAACACCGGGGAGCAATCAGCCCCAGCATTTT. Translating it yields CASTKTPGSNQPQHF.